The sequence of this T cell receptor beta chain was determined in a study of PD-1 blockade in classical Hodgkin lymphoma. Study-level results: Exclusion was the outcome for patients who began nivolumab under 1 year after ASCT.

Deletions cut 3 bases from V and 8 bases from J, with 18 bases between. CDR1 is SGDLS and CDR2 is YYNGEE in the germline V gene. The CDR3 totals 15 residues. Profiling relied on immunoSEQ multiplex PCR, and the TCRdb table lists in-frame clones only, not all of them. The data hold 46,000 or so clones, with around four fifths observed a single time. To note about this clone: Its matching antigen is unknown.

This sample's time point: cycle 4 day 1 (C4D1), after less than 7 weeks of nivolumab. Every patient was affected by relapse after autologous stem cell transplantation, while exposure to brentuximab vedotin was not uniform. The rearrangement links TRBV9 to TRBJ2-1; maybe TRBD2 (5 bases). Specimen: peripheral blood mononuclear cells (PBMCs), collected before the fourth cycle of nivolumab. The clonotype originates from a human donor with classical Hodgkin lymphoma. The CDR3 protein is CASSEDLTEVDEQFF. The CDR3, as DNA: TGTGCCAGCAGCGAGGACCTTACGGAGGTGGATGAGCAGTTCTTC.